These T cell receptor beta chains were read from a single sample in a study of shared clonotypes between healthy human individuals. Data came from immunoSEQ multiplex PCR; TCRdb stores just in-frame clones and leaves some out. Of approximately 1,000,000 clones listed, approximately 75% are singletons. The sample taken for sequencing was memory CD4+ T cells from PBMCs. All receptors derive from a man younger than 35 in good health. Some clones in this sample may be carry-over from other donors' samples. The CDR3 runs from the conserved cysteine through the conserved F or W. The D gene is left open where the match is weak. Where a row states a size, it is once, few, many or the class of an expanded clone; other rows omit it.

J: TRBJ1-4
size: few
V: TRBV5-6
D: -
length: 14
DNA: TGTGCCAGCAGCTTCGACCCTCTGGGGGGAAAACTGTTTTTT
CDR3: CASSFDPLGGKLFF

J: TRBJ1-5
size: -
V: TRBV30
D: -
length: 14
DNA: TGTGCCTGGAGTGTACAAGGCAGAGCGACGCCCCAGCATTTT
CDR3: CAWSVQGRATPQHF

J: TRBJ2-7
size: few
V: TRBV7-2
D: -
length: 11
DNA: TGTGCCAGCAGCCTCAGGTACGAGCAGTACTTC
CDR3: CASSLRYEQYF

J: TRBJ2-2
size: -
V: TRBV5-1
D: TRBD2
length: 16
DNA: TGCGCCAGCAGCTTGGATAGCGGGAGCCTCGGCGGGGAGCTGTTTTTT
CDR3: CASSLDSGSLGGELFF

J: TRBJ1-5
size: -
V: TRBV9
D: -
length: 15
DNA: TGTGCCAGCAGTGGACCGGGCATGCGGGATCAGCCCCAGCATTTT
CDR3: CASSGPGMRDQPQHF

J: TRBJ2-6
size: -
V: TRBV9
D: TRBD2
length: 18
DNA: TGTGCCAGCAGCGACGCTAGCGGGAGGGCGAGAGGGGCCAACGTCCTGACTTTC
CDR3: CASSDASGRARGANVLTF

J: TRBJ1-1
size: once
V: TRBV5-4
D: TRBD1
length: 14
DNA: TGTGCCAGCAGCTTGCAGGGGGCGAGGACTGAAGCTTTCTTT
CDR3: CASSLQGARTEAFF

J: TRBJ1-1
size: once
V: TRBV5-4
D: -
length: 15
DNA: TGTGCCAGCAGCTTGGCTCCGATGTCGAACACTGAAGCTTTCTTT
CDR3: CASSLAPMSNTEAFF

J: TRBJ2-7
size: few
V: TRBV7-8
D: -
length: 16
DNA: TGTGCCAGCAGCTTAGTAGCAGGGCGACCAACCTACGAGCAGTACTTC
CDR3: CASSLVAGRPTYEQYF

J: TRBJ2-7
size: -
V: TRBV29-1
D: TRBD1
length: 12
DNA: TGCAGCGTCAGGGGGAGCTCCTACGAGCAGTACTTC
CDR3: CSVRGSSYEQYF

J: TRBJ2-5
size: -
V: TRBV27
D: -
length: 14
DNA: TGTGCCAGCGGGGAGAGGGCAGGGAGGGAGACCCAGTACTTC
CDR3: CASGERAGRETQYF

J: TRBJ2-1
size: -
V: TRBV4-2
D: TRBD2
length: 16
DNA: TGTGCCAGCAGCCAAGCGCTAGCGGGAGGGCCGTATGAGCAGTTCTTC
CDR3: CASSQALAGGPYEQFF

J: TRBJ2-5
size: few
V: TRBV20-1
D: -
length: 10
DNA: TGCAGTGCTAGGATAGAGACCCAGTACTTC
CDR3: CSARIETQYF

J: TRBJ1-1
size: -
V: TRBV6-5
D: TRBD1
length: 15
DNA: TGTGCCAGCAGTTACTCCTCGGGACAGGGGAAGCGAGCTTTCTTT
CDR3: CASSYSSGQGKRAFF

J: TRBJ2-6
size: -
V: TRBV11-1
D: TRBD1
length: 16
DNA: TGTGCCAGCAGCTTAACACAGGGGCTAGGGGCCAACGTCCTGACTTTC
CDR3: CASSLTQGLGANVLTF

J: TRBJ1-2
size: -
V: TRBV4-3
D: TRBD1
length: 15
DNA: TGCGCCAGCAGCCAAGATTTAGGACAGGGTCTTGGCTACACCTTC
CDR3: CASSQDLGQGLGYTF

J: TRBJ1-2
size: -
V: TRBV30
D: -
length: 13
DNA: TGTGCCTGGAGTGTATGGAGTAACTATGGCTACACCTTC
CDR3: CAWSVWSNYGYTF